The sequence of this T cell receptor (beta chain) was determined in a study of response to subunit inactivated influenza vaccine. CDR1 is SGHRS, CDR2 YFSETQ, per germline. This CDR3 region has 15 residues. Trimming stripped 0 bases from V and 0 bases from J, with 9 bases between. Notes on this clonotype: What it binds is not known.

TCRdb re-called the RT-PCR reads with MiXCR, one entry per CDR3 protein. The sample gives about 160,000 distinct CDR3 sequences, approximately 10% of which show up once; under 15% is in the top ten. General study points: Authors suggested that a seasonal influenza vaccination recruits few new T cells each time.

This TCR was sampled from a man over 45 who received an inactivated influenza vaccine. The sequenced sample was non-naive T cells sorted from PBMCs, obtained about 40 days after vaccination. The chain is built from TRBV5-1 and TRBJ2-5; D is perhaps TRBD1 (5 bases). CDR3 sequence (DNA): TGCGCCAGCAGCTTGGAGGGGCAAGACCAAGAGACCCAGTACTTC. Translating gives CASSLEGQDQETQYF.